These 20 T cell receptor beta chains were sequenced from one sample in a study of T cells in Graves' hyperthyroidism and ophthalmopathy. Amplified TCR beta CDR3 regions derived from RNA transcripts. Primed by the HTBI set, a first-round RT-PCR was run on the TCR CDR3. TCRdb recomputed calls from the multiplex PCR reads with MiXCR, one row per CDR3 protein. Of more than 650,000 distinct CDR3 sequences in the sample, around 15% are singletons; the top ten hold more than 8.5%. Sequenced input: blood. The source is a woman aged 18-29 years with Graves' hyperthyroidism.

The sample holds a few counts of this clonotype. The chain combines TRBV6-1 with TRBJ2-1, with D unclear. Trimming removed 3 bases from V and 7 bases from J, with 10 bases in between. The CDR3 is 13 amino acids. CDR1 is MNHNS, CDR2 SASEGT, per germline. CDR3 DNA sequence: TGTGCCAGCAGTGATAAGCCGCGGAATGAGCAGTTCTTC. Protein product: CASSDKPRNEQFF.

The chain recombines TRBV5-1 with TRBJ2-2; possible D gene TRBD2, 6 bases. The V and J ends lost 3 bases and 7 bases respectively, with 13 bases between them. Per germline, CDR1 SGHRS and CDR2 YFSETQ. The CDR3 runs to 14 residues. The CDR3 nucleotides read TGCGCCAGCAGCTCAGCGGGCGGGTTCGGGGAGCTGTTTTTT. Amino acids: CASSSAGGFGELFF.

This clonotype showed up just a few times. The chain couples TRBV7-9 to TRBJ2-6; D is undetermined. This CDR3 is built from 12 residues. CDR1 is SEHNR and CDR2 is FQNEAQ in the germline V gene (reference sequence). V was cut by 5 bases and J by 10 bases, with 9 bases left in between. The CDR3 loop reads CASSLVPNVLTF. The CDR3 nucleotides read TGTGCCAGCAGCCTGGTCCCGAACGTCCTGACTTTC.

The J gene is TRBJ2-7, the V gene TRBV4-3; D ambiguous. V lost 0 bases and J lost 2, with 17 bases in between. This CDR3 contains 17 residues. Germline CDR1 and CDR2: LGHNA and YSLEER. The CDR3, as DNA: TGCGCCAGCAGCCAAGATATCCTCTCTGGTTTTACCTACGAGCAGTACTTC. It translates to CASSQDILSGFTYEQYF.

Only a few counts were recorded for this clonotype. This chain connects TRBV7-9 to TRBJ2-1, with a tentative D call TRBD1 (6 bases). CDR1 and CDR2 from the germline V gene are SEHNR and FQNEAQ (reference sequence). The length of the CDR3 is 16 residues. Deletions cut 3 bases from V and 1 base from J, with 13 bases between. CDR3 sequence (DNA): TGTGCCAGCAGCTTGGGGCAGGGGAGATCCTACAATGAGCAGTTCTTC. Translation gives CASSLGQGRSYNEQFF.

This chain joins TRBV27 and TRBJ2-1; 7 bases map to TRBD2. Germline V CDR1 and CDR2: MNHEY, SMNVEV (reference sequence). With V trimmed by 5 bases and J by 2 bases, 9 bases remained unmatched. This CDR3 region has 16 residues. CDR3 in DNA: TGTGCCAGCAGTCCCTACGTTGCGGGAGCCTACAATGAGCAGTTCTTC. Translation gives CASSPYVAGAYNEQFF.

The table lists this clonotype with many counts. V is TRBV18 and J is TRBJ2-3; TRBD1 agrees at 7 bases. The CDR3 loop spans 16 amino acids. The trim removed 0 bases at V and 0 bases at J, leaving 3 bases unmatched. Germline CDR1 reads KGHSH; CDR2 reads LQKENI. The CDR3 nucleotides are TGTGCCAGCTCACCACCCAACAGGGGAAGCACAGATACGCAGTATTTT. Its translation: CASSPPNRGSTDTQYF.

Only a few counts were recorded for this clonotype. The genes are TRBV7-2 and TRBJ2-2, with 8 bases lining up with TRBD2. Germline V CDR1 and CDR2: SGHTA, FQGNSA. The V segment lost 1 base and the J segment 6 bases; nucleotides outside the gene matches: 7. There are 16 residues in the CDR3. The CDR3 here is CASSLVGGLVSGELFF. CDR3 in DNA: TGTGCCAGCAGCTTAGTGGGGGGACTAGTATCCGGGGAGCTGTTTTTT. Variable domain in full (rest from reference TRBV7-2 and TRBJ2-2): GAGVSQSPSNKVTEKGKDVELRCDPISGHTALYWYRQSLGQGLEFLIYFQGNSAPDKSGLPSDRFSAERTGGSVSTLTIQRTQQEDSAVYLCASSLVGGLVSGELFFGEGSRLTVL.

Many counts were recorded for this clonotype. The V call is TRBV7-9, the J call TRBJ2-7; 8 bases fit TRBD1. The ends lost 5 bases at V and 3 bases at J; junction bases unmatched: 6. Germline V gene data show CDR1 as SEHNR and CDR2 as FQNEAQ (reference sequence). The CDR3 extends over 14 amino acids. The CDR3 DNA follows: TGTGCCAGCAGCCTACAGGGGGTTAGCTACGAGCAGTACTTC. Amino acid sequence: CASSLQGVSYEQYF.

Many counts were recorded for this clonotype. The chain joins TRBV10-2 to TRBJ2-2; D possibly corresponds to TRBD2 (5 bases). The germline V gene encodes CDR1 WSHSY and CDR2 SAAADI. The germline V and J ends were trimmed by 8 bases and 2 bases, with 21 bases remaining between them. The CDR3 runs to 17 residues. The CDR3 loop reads CASARVMQSENTGELFF. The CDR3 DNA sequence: TGCGCCAGCGCGAGGGTAATGCAGTCGGAAAACACCGGGGAGCTGTTTTTT.

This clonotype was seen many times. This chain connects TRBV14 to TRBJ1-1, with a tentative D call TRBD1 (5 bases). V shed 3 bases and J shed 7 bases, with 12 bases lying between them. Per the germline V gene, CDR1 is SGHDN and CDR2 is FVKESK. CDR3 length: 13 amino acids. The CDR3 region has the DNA TGTGCCAGCAGCCATGTACTGGGGGGTGAAGCTTTCTTT. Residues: CASSHVLGGEAFF.

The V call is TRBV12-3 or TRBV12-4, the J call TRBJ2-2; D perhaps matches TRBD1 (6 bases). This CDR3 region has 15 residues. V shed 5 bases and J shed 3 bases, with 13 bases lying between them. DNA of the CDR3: TGTGCCAGCAGTCCCCTGAGACAGGACACCGGGGAGCTGTTTTTT. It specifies CASSPLRQDTGELFF.

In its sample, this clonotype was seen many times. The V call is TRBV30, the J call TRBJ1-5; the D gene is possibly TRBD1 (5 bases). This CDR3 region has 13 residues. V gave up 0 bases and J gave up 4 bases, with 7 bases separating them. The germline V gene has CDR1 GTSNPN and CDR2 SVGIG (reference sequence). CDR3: CAWSVTENQPQHF. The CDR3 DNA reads TGTGCCTGGAGTGTGACAGAAAATCAGCCCCAGCATTTT.

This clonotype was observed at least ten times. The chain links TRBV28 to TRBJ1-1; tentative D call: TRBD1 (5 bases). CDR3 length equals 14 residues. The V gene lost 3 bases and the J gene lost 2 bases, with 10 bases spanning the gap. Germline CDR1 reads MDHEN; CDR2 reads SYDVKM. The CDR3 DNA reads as TGTGCCAGCAGTTTGGATGGGGGAAACACTGAAGCTTTCTTT. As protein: CASSLDGGNTEAFF.

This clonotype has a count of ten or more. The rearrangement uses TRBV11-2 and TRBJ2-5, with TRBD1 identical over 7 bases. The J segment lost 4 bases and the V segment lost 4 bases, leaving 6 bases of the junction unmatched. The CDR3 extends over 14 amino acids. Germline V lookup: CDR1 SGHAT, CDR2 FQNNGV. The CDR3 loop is CASSSRGKAETQYF. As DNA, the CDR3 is TGTGCCAGCAGCTCCAGGGGGAAAGCAGAGACCCAGTACTTC.

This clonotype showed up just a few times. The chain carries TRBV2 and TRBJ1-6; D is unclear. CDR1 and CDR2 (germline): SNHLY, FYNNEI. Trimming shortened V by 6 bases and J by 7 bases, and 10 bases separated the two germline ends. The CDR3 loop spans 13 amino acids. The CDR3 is CASSARMNSPLHF. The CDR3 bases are TGTGCCAGCAGCGCCCGTATGAATTCACCCCTCCACTTT.

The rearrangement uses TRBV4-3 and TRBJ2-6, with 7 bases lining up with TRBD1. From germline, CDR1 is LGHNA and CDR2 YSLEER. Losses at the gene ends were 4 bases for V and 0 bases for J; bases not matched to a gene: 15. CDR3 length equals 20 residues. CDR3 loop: CASSLRLTGSLLSGANVLTF. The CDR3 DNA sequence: TGCGCCAGCAGCCTACGGCTGACAGGGTCCCTCCTCTCTGGGGCCAACGTCCTGACTTTC.

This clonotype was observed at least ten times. The CDR3 bases are TGTGCCAGCAGTGGATTTAGAAGGGCCGGGAAAGGAGATACGCAGTATTTT. Translation: CASSGFRRAGKGDTQYF. The chain uses TRBV2 and TRBJ2-3; the D gene is possibly TRBD2 (5 bases). V was pared by 4 bases and J by 5 bases, with 22 bases between. Germline V gene lookup returns CDR1 SNHLY and CDR2 FYNNEI. The length of the CDR3 is 17 residues.

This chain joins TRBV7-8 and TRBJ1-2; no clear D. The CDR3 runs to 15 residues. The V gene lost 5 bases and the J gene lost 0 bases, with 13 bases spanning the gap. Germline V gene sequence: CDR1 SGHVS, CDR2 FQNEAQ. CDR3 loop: CASSPGVSANYGYTF. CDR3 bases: TGTGCCAGCAGCCCGGGAGTCTCAGCTAACTATGGCTACACCTTC.

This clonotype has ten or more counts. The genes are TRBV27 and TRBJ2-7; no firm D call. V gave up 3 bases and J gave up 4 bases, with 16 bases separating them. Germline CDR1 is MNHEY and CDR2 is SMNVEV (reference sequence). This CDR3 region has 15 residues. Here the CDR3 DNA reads TGTGCCAGCAGTTTGTTTTCCAGGTATCCTTACGAGCAGTACTTC. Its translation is CASSLFSRYPYEQYF.